This T cell receptor (beta chain) was sequenced for a study of identical twins. One entry per CDR3 protein results from TCRdb running MiXCR on the 5' RACE reads. The table lists 450,000 to 500,000 distinct CDR3 sequences, approximately 14% of them singletons. This clonotype was detected only a few times. Germline V gives CDR1 SGHVS, CDR2 FQNEAQ. This CDR3 has 18 residues. After removal of 4 bases from V and 8 bases from J, the junction contained 20 bases not matched to a gene. The same data also contributed to another study, on yellow fever vaccine responses in identical twins.

The rearrangement joins TRBV7-8 to TRBJ2-1; 7 bases match TRBD2. This TCR came from a woman between 18 and 29 years old in good health. The sequencing input was CD4+ T cells sorted from blood. The CDR3 region is CASSSLVASGPVGDEQFF. The CDR3 nucleotides read TGTGCCAGCAGCTCCTTAGTGGCTAGCGGTCCTGTCGGAGATGAGCAGTTCTTC.